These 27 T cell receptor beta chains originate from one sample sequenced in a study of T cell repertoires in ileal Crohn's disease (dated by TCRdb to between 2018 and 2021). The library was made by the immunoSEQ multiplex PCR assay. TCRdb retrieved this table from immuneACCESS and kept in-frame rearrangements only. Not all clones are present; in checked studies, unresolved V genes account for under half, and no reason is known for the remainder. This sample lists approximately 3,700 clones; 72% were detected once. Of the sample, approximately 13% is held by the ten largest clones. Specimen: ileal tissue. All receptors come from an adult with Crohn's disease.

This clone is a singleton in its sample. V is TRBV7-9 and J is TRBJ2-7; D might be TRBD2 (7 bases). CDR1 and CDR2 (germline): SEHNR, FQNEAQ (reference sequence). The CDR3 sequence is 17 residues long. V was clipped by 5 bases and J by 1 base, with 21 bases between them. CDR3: CASSRGGGAQRSYEQYF. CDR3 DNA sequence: TGTGCCAGCAGCCGAGGGGGGGGAGCACAGCGGTCCTACGAGCAGTACTTC.

Written as DNA, the CDR3 is TGTGCCAGCAGCTCCGACTTTAACTACGAGCAGTACGTC. Amino acid sequence: CASSSDFNYEQYV. This rearrangement joins TRBV7-9 to TRBJ2-7; D unresolved. Germline V lookup: CDR1 SEHNR, CDR2 FQNEAQ (reference sequence). There are 13 residues in the CDR3. V lost 4 bases to trimming and J lost 3 bases, with 10 bases between them.

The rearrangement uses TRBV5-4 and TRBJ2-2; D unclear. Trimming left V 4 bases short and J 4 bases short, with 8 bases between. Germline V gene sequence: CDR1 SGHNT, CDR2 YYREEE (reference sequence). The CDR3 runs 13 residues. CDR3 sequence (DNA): TGTGCCAGCAGCACTGGTGTCACCGGGGAGCTGTTTTTT. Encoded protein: CASSTGVTGELFF.

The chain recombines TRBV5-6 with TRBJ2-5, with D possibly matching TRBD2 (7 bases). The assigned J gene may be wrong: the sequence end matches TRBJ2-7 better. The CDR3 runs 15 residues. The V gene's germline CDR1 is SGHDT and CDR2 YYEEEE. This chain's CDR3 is CASSFLGEGVYEQYF. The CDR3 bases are TGTGCCAGCAGCTTTTTAGGGGAGGGGGTCTACGAGCAGTACTTC.

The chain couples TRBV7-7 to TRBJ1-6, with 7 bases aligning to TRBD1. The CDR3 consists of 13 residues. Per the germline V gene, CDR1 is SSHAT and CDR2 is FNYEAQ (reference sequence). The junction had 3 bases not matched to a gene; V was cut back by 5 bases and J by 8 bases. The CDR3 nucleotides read TGTGCCAGCAGCGTCGACAGGGATTCACCCCTCCACTTT. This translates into CASSVDRDSPLHF.

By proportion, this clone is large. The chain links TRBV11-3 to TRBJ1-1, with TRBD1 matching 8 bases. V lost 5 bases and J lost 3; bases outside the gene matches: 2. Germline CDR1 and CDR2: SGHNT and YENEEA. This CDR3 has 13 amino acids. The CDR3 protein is CASSQDRDTEAFF. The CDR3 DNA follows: TGTGCCAGCAGCCAGGACAGGGACACTGAAGCTTTCTTT.

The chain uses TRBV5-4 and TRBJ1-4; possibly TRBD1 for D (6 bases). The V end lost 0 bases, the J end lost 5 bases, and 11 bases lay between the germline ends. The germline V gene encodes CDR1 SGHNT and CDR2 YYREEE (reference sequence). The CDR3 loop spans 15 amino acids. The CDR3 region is CASSLDGGGNEKLFF. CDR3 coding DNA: TGTGCCAGCAGCTTGGATGGGGGCGGGAATGAAAAACTGTTTTTT.

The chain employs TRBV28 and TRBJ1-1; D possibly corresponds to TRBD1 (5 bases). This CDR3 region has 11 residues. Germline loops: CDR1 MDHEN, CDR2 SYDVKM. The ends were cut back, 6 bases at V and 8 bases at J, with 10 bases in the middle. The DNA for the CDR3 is TGTGCCAGCAGCCTCACAGGAGAAGCTTTCTTT. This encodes CASSLTGEAFF.

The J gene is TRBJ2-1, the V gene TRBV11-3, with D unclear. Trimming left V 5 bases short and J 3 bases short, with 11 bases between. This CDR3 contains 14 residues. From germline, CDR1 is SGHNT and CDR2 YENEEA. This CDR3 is CASSRGGIYNEQFF. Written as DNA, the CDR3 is TGTGCCAGCAGCCGAGGCGGTATCTACAATGAGCAGTTCTTC.

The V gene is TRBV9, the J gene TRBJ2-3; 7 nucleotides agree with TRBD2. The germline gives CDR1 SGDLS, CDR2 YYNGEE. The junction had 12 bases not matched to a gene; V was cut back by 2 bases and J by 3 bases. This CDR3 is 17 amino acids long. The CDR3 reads CASSVGLTRRATDTQYF. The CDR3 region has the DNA TGTGCCAGCAGCGTGGGACTAACTCGACGGGCAACAGATACGCAGTATTTT.

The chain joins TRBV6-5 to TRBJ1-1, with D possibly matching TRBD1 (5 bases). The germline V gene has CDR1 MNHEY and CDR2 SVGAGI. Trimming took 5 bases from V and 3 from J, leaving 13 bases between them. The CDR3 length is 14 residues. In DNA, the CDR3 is TGTGCCAGCAGTACCGCCGACAGCTACACTGAAGCTTTCTTT. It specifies CASSTADSYTEAFF.

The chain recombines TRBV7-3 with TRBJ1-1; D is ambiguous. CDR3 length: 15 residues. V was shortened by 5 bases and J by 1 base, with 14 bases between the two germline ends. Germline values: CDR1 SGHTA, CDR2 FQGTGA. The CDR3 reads CASSPPPPGNTEAFF. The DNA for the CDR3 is TGTGCCAGCAGCCCCCCGCCTCCGGGGAACACTGAAGCTTTCTTT.

This chain's CDR3 is CASSPETANEQYV. CDR3 DNA sequence: TGTGCCAGCAGTCCCGAGACAGCCAACGAGCAGTACGTC. The chain joins TRBV27 to TRBJ2-7; maybe TRBD1 (5 bases). Trimming shortened V by 5 bases and J by 5 bases, and 13 bases separated the two germline ends. This CDR3 has 13 amino acids. CDR1 is MNHEY, CDR2 SMNVEV, per germline (reference sequence).

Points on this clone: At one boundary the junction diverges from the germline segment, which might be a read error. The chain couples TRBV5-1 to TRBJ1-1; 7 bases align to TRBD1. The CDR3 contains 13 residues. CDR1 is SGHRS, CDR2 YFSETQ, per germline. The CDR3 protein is CASSRGQSDEAFF. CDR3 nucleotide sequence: TGTGCCAGCAGCCGGGGACAGTCGGATGAGGCTTTCTTT.

DNA for the CDR3: TGTGCCAGCAATGACAGGGGCGGGAACACTGAAGCTTTCTTT. Encoded protein: CASNDRGGNTEAFF. The chain employs TRBV6-5 and TRBJ1-1, with 8 nucleotides matching TRBD1. CDR1 is MNHEY and CDR2 is SVGAGI in the germline V gene. V trimming: 7 bases; J trimming: 1 base; junction bases outside the gene matches: 5. The CDR3 runs 14 residues.

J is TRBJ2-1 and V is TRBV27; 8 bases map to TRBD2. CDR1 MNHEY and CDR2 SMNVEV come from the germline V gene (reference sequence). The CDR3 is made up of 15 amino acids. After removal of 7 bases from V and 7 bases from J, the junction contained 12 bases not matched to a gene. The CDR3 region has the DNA TGTGCCAGCACCCCAGTAAGCGGGAGATGGAATGAGCAGTTCTTC. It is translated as CASTPVSGRWNEQFF.

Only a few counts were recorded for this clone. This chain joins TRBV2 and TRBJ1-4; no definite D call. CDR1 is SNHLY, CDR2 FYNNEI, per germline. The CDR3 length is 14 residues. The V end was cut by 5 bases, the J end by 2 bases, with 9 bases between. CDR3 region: CASSYTETNEKLFF. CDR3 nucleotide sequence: TGTGCCAGCAGTTATACCGAGACTAATGAAAAACTGTTTTTT.

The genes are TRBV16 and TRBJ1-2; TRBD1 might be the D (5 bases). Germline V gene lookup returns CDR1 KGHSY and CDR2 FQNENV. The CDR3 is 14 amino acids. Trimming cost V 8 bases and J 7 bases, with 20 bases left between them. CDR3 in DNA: TGTGCCAGCGGACACATTCAGGAGTTTGGTGGCTACACCTTC. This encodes CASGHIQEFGGYTF.

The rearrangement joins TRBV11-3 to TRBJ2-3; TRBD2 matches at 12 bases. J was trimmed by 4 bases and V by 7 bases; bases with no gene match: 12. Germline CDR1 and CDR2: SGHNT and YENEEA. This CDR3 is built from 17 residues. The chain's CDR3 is CASNLAGGAHEADTQYF. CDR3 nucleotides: TGTGCCAGCAATCTAGCGGGAGGGGCACATGAGGCAGATACGCAGTATTTT.

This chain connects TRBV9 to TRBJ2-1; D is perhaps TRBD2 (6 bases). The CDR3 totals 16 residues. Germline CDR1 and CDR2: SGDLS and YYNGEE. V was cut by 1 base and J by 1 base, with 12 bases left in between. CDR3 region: CASSVSGGGSYNEQFF. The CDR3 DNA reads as TGTGCCAGCAGCGTAAGTGGTGGGGGGTCCTACAATGAGCAGTTCTTC.

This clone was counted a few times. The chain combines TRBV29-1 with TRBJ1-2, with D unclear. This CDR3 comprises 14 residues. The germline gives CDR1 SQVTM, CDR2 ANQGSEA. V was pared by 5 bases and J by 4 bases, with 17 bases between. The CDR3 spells CSVSKVDGGYGYTF. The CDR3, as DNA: TGCAGCGTTTCTAAGGTTGACGGAGGCTATGGCTACACCTTC. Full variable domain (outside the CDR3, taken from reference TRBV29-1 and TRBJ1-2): SAVISQKPSRDICQRGTSLTIQCQVDSQVTMMFWYRQQPGQSLTLIATANQGSEATYESGFVIDKFPISRPNLTFSTLTVSNMSPEDSSIYLCSVSKVDGGYGYTFGSGTRLTVV.

For the CDR3, the DNA is TGTGCCAGCGGCCGTCGACAGGGTGGTGAAAAACTGTTTTTT. Its translation: CASGRRQGGEKLFF. The gene calls are TRBV11-1 and TRBJ1-4; TRBD1 matches 7 bases. The CDR3 spans 14 residues. Trimming removed 8 bases from V and 7 bases from J; junction bases left unmatched: 10. Per the germline V gene, CDR1 is SGHAT and CDR2 is FQDESV (reference sequence).

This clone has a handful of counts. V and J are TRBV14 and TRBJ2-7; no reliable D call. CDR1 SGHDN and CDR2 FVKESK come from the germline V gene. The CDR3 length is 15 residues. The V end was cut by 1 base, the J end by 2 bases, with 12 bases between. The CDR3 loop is CASSQGGPVPYEQYF. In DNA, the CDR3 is TGTGCCAGCAGCCAAGGAGGCCCGGTCCCCTACGAGCAGTACTTC.

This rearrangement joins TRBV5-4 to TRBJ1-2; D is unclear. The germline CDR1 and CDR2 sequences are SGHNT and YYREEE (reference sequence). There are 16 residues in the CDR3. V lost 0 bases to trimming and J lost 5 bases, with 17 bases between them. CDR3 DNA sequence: TGTGCCAGCAGCTTGGCCGGGAAGGAGTCATTATATGGCTACACCTTC. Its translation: CASSLAGKESLYGYTF.

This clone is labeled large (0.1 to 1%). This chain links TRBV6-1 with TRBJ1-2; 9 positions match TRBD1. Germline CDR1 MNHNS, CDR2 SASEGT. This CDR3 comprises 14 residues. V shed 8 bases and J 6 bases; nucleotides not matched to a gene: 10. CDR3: CASLHGQGNHGYTF. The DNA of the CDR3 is TGTGCCAGCCTTCATGGACAGGGGAATCATGGCTACACCTTC.

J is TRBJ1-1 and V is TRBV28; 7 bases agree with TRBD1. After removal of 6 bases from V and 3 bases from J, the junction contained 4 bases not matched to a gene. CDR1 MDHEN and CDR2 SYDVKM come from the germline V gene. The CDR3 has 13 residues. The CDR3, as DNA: TGTGCCAGCAGCCCCGGGACAGACACTGAAGCTTTCTTT. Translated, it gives CASSPGTDTEAFF.

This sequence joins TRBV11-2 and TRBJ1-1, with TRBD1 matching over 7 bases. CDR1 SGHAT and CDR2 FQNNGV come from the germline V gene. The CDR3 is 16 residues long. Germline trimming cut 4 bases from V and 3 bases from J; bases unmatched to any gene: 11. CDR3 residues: CASSSRKLDRDTEAFF. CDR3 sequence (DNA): TGTGCCAGCAGCTCCCGAAAACTAGACAGGGACACTGAAGCTTTCTTT.